This passage covers 16 T cell receptor beta chains from one sample sequenced in a study of blood T cells in healthy people across ages. Alongside a J-beta primer mix, a sample-barcoded 5' primer served in a second PCR lasting roughly 7 to 12 cycles. TCRdb ran MiXCR on the 5' RACE reads and lists one entry per CDR3 protein. The sample holds around 750,000 distinct CDR3 sequences, about 55% seen once. Source material: blood. Source of these receptors: a man older than 75 in good health.

This clonotype was detected a few times. CDR3: CSADLGQGGYEQYF. CDR3 DNA: TGCAGCGCTGACCTGGGACAGGGCGGGTACGAGCAGTACTTC. The J gene is TRBJ2-7, the V gene TRBV29-1, with 9 positions matching TRBD1. This CDR3 spans 14 amino acids. Germline V gene lookup returns CDR1 SQVTM and CDR2 ANQGSEA. V shed 7 bases, J shed 4 bases, and the junction held 11 bases outside the gene matches.

CDR3 protein: CASSVVAASEQYF. CDR3 sequence (DNA): TGTGCCAGCAGCGTAGTGGCTGCTAGCGAGCAGTACTTC. The gene calls are TRBV9 and TRBJ2-7; D is uncertain. Germline V gives CDR1 SGDLS, CDR2 YYNGEE. Trimming shortened V by 0 bases and J by 6 bases, and 10 bases separated the two germline ends. The CDR3 totals 13 residues. Drawing the rest from reference TRBV9 and TRBJ2-7, the complete variable domain is DSGVTQTPKHLITATGQRVTLRCSPRSGDLSVYWYQQSLDQGLQFLIQYYNGEERAKGNILERFSAQQFPDLHSELNLSSLELGDSALYFCASSVVAASEQYFGPGTRLTVT.

This clonotype was counted only a few times. The chain combines TRBV5-1 with TRBJ2-7; TRBD1 matches 7 bases. V lost 3 bases and J lost 5; bases outside the gene matches: 5. In germline, CDR1 is SGHRS, CDR2 YFSETQ. The CDR3 contains 13 residues. CDR3: CASSSLTGNEQYF. In DNA form, the CDR3 reads TGCGCCAGCAGCTCCCTGACAGGGAACGAGCAGTACTTC.

Many counts were recorded for this clonotype. The chain has TRBV18 and TRBJ2-7; D gene unclear. V was trimmed by 6 bases and J by 6 bases, leaving 12 bases between them. CDR3 size: 12 residues. The germline CDR1 and CDR2 sequences are KGHSH and LQKENI. Here the CDR3 DNA reads TGTGCCAGCTCCCCCCCAACTTCCGAGCAGTACTTC. Translation gives CASSPPTSEQYF.

This chain connects TRBV29-1 to TRBJ1-4, with 9 bases that match TRBD1. Germline-derived CDR1 and CDR2 are SQVTM and ANQGSEA. The CDR3 sequence is 17 residues long. V lost 4 bases, J lost 6 bases, and 15 bases stayed unmatched. CDR3 nucleotides: TGCAGCGTTGCCCCGACAGGGGGAATTCAGAGGGATGAAAAACTGTTTTTT. Translation: CSVAPTGGIQRDEKLFF.

This clonotype was detected only a few times. The CDR3, as DNA: TGCAGTGCTAGAGACCCCAGGACGTACAATGAGCAGTTCTTC. It translates to CSARDPRTYNEQFF. The chain has TRBV20-1 and TRBJ2-1; D gene unclear. V lost 0 bases, J lost 4 bases, and 10 bases lay in between. This CDR3 spans 14 amino acids. Germline-derived CDR1 and CDR2 are DFQATT and SNEGSKA (reference sequence).

In its sample, this clonotype was seen a few times. This chain connects TRBV7-9 to TRBJ1-5; 7 bases fit TRBD1. Unmatched junction bases numbered 3, after V lost 1 base and J lost 6 bases. Germline lookup yields CDR1 SEHNR and CDR2 FQNEAQ (reference sequence). The CDR3 covers 14 residues. CDR3 amino acids: CASSLDRGSQPQHF. For the CDR3, the DNA is TGTGCCAGCAGCTTAGACAGGGGAAGTCAGCCCCAGCATTTT.

This clonotype was seen at least ten times. V and J are TRBV29-1 and TRBJ1-1; D gene uncertain. Deletions cut 7 bases from V and 6 bases from J, with 15 bases between. Germline V CDR1 and CDR2: SQVTM, ANQGSEA. The CDR3 is 12 residues long. The CDR3 loop reads CSGVWLGPEAFF. The DNA for the CDR3 is TGCAGCGGGGTCTGGCTCGGCCCTGAAGCTTTCTTT.

The V gene is TRBV18, the J gene TRBJ1-1; TRBD1 aligns across 7 bases. Germline V gene lookup returns CDR1 KGHSH and CDR2 LQKENI. The CDR3 contains 12 residues. V lost 4 bases, J lost 6 bases, and 2 bases stayed unmatched. In nucleotides, the CDR3 is TGTGCCAGCTCACGGCAGGGGGCTGAAGCTTTCTTT. Translating gives CASSRQGAEAFF.

This clonotype was detected a few times. This chain joins TRBV20-1 and TRBJ2-1; D may be TRBD1 (7 bases). CDR3 length: 13 residues. Germline V gives CDR1 DFQATT, CDR2 SNEGSKA (reference sequence). The DNA for the CDR3 is TGCAGGGGTGGCAGGGAGGACAGGAATGAGCAGTTCTTC. It yields the protein CRGGREDRNEQFF.

This clonotype was detected only a few times. The chain employs TRBV5-5 and TRBJ2-3; no clear D gene. V lost 1 base, J lost 0 bases, and 9 bases lay in between. The CDR3 length is 15 residues. Germline V lookup: CDR1 SGHKS, CDR2 YYEKEE (reference sequence). In nucleotides, the CDR3 is TGTGCCAGCAGCTTGCTAGGGTTAAGCACAGATACGCAGTATTTT. Residues: CASSLLGLSTDTQYF.

This clonotype was seen more than once but under ten times. The chain has TRBV27 and TRBJ1-2; 7 bases align to TRBD1. CDR3 length equals 14 residues. CDR1 and CDR2 (germline): MNHEY, SMNVEV (reference sequence). J was trimmed by 2 bases and V by 3 bases; bases with no gene match: 3. The CDR3 coding sequence is TGTGCCAGCAGTTTGACAGGGTTCAACTATGGCTACACCTTC. Protein sequence: CASSLTGFNYGYTF.

The chain has TRBV3-1 and TRBJ1-5; D is uncertain. The germline CDR1 and CDR2 sequences are LGHDT and YNNKEL (reference sequence). CDR3 length: 13 residues. Trimming stripped 6 bases from V and 7 bases from J, with 13 bases between. DNA of the CDR3: TGTGCCAGCAGTCTCGACCTGAGGCAGCCCCAGCATTTT. It codes for CASSLDLRQPQHF.

The chain has TRBV5-1 and TRBJ2-1; perhaps TRBD2 as D (7 bases). Germline CDR1 and CDR2: SGHRS and YFSETQ. Trimming left V 3 bases short and J 6 bases short, with 19 bases between. This CDR3 has 16 amino acids. The DNA for the CDR3 is TGCGCCAGCAGCTCCATAGGGGGGGCGGGCCTCAATGAGCAGTTCTTC. This translates into CASSSIGGAGLNEQFF.

This chain uses TRBV25-1 with TRBJ2-1; a weak D match, TRBD2 (6 bases). Deletions cut 2 bases from V and 0 bases from J, with 8 bases between. Germline V lookup: CDR1 MGHDK, CDR2 SYGVNS. CDR3 length: 15 residues. CDR3 sequence: CASSEMGGSYNEQFF. CDR3 sequence (DNA): TGTGCCAGCAGTGAAATGGGGGGCTCCTACAATGAGCAGTTCTTC.

There are a few counts of this clonotype. The V gene is TRBV9, the J gene TRBJ1-6; D gene ambiguous. V lost 7 bases and J 0 bases, leaving 17 bases between the germline ends. Per the germline V gene, CDR1 is SGDLS and CDR2 is YYNGEE. This CDR3 region has 17 residues. CDR3 amino acids: CASRRADSSSYNSPLHF. Written as DNA, the CDR3 is TGTGCCAGCCGCCGAGCGGATAGCAGCTCCTATAATTCACCCCTCCACTTT. The full variable domain, its missing parts supplied by reference TRBV9 and TRBJ1-6, is DSGVTQTPKHLITATGQRVTLRCSPRSGDLSVYWYQQSLDQGLQFLIQYYNGEERAKGNILERFSAQQFPDLHSELNLSSLELGDSALYFCASRRADSSSYNSPLHFGNGTRLTVT.